These 24 T cell receptor beta chains came from one sample sequenced in a study of OX40 agonist ivuxolimab in advanced cancers. Using immunoSEQ multiplex PCR, the repertoire was profiled, and TCRdb retains in-frame clones only, with some absent. The table has tens of thousands of clones, around 87% seen once. Material: CD4+ or CD8+ T cells sorted from blood, obtained in a trial of the OX40 agonist ivuxolimab. The receptors derive from an adult with an advanced solid tumor such as melanoma, head and neck, liver or kidney cancer.

This clone was picked up a small number of times. The genes are TRBV4-1 and TRBJ2-4, with D hard to call. The germline V gene has CDR1 MGHRA and CDR2 YSYEKL. Deletions cut 0 bases from V and 3 bases from J, with 9 bases between. The CDR3 totals 15 residues. In nucleotides, the CDR3 is TGCGCCAGCAGCCAAGATAAGGCAGGCAAAAACATTCAGTACTTC. Protein: CASSQDKAGKNIQYF.

The chain uses TRBV7-2 and TRBJ1-1; no clear D gene. V shed 5 bases and J shed 4 bases, with 14 bases lying between them. The CDR3 is made up of 14 amino acids. Germline values: CDR1 SGHTA, CDR2 FQGNSA. The DNA for the CDR3 is TGTGCCAGCAGCCTTGGACTGGGGAGCACTGAAGCTTTCTTT. Translated, it gives CASSLGLGSTEAFF.

The chain combines TRBV6-6 with TRBJ2-7, with D tentatively TRBD1 (8 bases). The germline V gene encodes CDR1 MNHNY and CDR2 SVGAGI (reference sequence). Trimming stripped 6 bases from V and 5 bases from J, with 11 bases between. CDR3 length: 12 residues. CDR3 residues: CASRTGGDEQYF. CDR3 DNA: TGTGCCAGCAGAACAGGGGGGGACGAGCAGTACTTC.

The genes are TRBV11-2 and TRBJ2-2; D is undetermined. CDR3 length equals 14 residues. From germline, CDR1 is SGHAT and CDR2 FQNNGV. The V end lost 1 base, the J end lost 2 bases, and 5 bases lay between the germline ends. In DNA form, the CDR3 reads TGTGCCAGCAGCTTAGTTTCCAACACCGGGGAGCTGTTTTTT. It codes for CASSLVSNTGELFF.

In its sample, this clone was seen once. The V call is TRBV29-1, the J call TRBJ2-7; D is unclear. The germline V gene encodes CDR1 SQVTM and CDR2 ANQGSEA. The CDR3 extends over 11 amino acids. Trimming left V 4 bases short and J 1 base short, with 5 bases between. CDR3 sequence reads: CSVAESYEQYF. The CDR3, as DNA: TGCAGCGTTGCAGAGTCCTACGAGCAGTACTTC.

V and J are TRBV27 and TRBJ2-1, with D perhaps matching TRBD2 (5 bases). CDR1 and CDR2 from the germline V gene are MNHEY and SMNVEV (reference sequence). The CDR3 loop spans 13 amino acids. The V end was cut by 2 bases, the J end by 10 bases, with 12 bases between. CDR3 region: CASSLGRSGEQFF. In nucleotides, the CDR3 is TGTGCCAGCAGTTTAGGCCGCTCGGGGGAGCAGTTCTTC.

This sequence joins TRBV6-5 and TRBJ1-5; 7 bases match TRBD1. The germline CDR1 and CDR2 sequences are MNHEY and SVGAGI. The CDR3 has 14 residues. The junction had 5 bases not matched to a gene; V was cut back by 5 bases and J by 4 bases. This CDR3 is CASSQQGWNQPQHF. The CDR3 DNA is TGTGCCAGCAGTCAACAGGGGTGGAATCAGCCCCAGCATTTT.

This clone was seen a single time. The J gene is TRBJ2-7, the V gene TRBV5-5; D remains unclear. With 6 bases removed from V and 1 base from J, the gap between germline ends came to 17 bases. Per germline, CDR1 SGHKS and CDR2 YYEKEE (reference sequence). CDR3 length: 15 amino acids. CDR3 DNA: TGTGCCAGCACACCGGTGAGGAGTGGATCCTACGAGCAGTACTTC. Amino acid sequence: CASTPVRSGSYEQYF.

This clone was seen more than once but under ten times. This sequence joins TRBV2 and TRBJ2-2; TRBD2 is a possible D gene (6 bases). V lost 5 bases to trimming and J lost 2 bases, with 18 bases between them. CDR3 length equals 17 residues. Germline CDR1 and CDR2: SNHLY and FYNNEI. The CDR3 sequence: CASSPLWASENTGELFF. In nucleotides, the CDR3 is TGTGCCAGCAGTCCCCTTTGGGCTAGCGAAAACACCGGGGAGCTGTTTTTT.

This chain links TRBV11-2 with TRBJ2-7, with TRBD1 matching 10 bases. Looked up from germline, CDR1 is SGHAT and CDR2 is FQNNGV. J gave up 0 bases and V 5 bases, and 4 bases lay outside the gene matches. This CDR3 comprises 15 residues. CDR3 sequence: CASSARDRGSYEQYF. CDR3 coding DNA: TGTGCCAGCAGCGCCAGGGACAGGGGCTCCTACGAGCAGTACTTC.

For the CDR3, the DNA is TGTGCCAGCAGTCCCCTAGCGGGAGAGGACAATGAGCAGTTCTTC. It is translated as CASSPLAGEDNEQFF. The chain employs TRBV6-6 and TRBJ2-1; 10 nucleotides match TRBD2. The germline V gene has CDR1 MNHNY and CDR2 SVGAGI (reference sequence). This CDR3 has 15 amino acids. V gave up 5 bases and J gave up 5 bases; unmatched junction bases: 6.

The chain links TRBV9 to TRBJ2-3; the match to TRBD1 covers 8 bases. CDR3 length: 13 residues. Germline loops: CDR1 SGDLS, CDR2 YYNGEE. J gave up 2 bases and V 8 bases, and 4 bases lay outside the gene matches. CDR3 DNA sequence: TGTGCCAGTGGGGACAGGTCCACAGATACGCAGTATTTT. Encoded protein: CASGDRSTDTQYF.

The genes are TRBV6-6 and TRBJ1-1; D remains unclear. CDR1 MNHNY and CDR2 SVGAGI come from the germline V gene (reference sequence). The CDR3 extends over 14 amino acids. V was trimmed by 4 bases and J by 1 base, leaving 10 bases between them. This CDR3 reads CASSFETPNTEAFF. As DNA, the CDR3 is TGTGCCAGCAGTTTCGAGACACCGAACACTGAAGCTTTCTTT.

V gene TRBV6-6 combines with J gene TRBJ2-1; D possibly corresponds to TRBD2 (6 bases). This CDR3 has 15 amino acids. The germline V gene has CDR1 MNHNY and CDR2 SVGAGI (reference sequence). The V end lost 3 bases, the J end lost 3 bases, and 12 bases lay between the germline ends. The CDR3 here is CASSYASEYYNEQFF. The CDR3 DNA reads as TGTGCCAGCAGTTATGCTAGCGAGTACTACAATGAGCAGTTCTTC.

The gene calls are TRBV21-1 and TRBJ2-7; the table's TRBD2 call for D was not verified on the DNA. TRBV21-1 is given as a pseudogene. The CDR3 has 17 residues. CDR3 nucleotide sequence: TGTGCCAGCAGCAAAGAGGGACTAGCGGGGGTATCCTACGAGCAGTACTTC. This gives the protein CASSKEGLAGVSYEQYF.

This chain links TRBV27 with TRBJ2-2; TRBD2 might be the D (7 bases). The CDR3 length is 15 residues. Trimming pared 8 bases from V and 4 bases from J, leaving 17 bases between. Germline CDR1 is MNHEY and CDR2 is SMNVEV (reference sequence). CDR3 sequence reads: CASGRGRTGTGELFF. The DNA of the CDR3 is TGTGCCAGCGGGCGGGGGCGGACGGGCACCGGGGAGCTGTTTTTT.

By sample fraction, this clone is medium-sized. This chain connects TRBV7-8 to TRBJ1-1; D call uncertain. This CDR3 comprises 14 residues. Trimming cost V 1 base and J 4 bases, with 10 bases left between them. Germline V gives CDR1 SGHVS, CDR2 FQNEAQ. The CDR3 DNA reads as TGTGCCAGCAGCTTAGGGGGTACGAGCACTGAAGCTTTCTTT. It yields the protein CASSLGGTSTEAFF.

The V call is TRBV28, the J call TRBJ2-3, with 8 bases lining up with TRBD2. Germline trimming cut 5 bases from V and 5 bases from J; bases unmatched to any gene: 9. The CDR3 has 15 residues. Per the germline V gene, CDR1 is MDHEN and CDR2 is SYDVKM. In nucleotides, the CDR3 is TGTGCCAGCAGTAATCCCCCTGCGGGAGGAGATACGCAGTATTTT. This sequence encodes CASSNPPAGGDTQYF.

The chain joins TRBV19 to TRBJ2-1; D gene unclear. This CDR3 is 13 amino acids long. Trimming stripped 1 base from V and 4 bases from J, with 5 bases between. Germline CDR1 and CDR2: LNHDA and SQIVND (reference sequence). CDR3 bases: TGTGCCAGTAGTATAGCCGAGTACAATGAGCAGTTCTTC. It specifies CASSIAEYNEQFF. The variable domain in full, completed from reference TRBV19 and TRBJ2-1, reads DGGITQSPKYLFRKEGQNVTLSCEQNLNHDAMYWYRQDPGQGLRLIYYSQIVNDFQKGDIAEGYSVSREKKESFPLTVTSAQKNPTAFYLCASSIAEYNEQFFGPGTRLTVL.

The rearrangement uses TRBV30 and TRBJ1-1; D perhaps matches TRBD1 (5 bases). The V gene's germline CDR1 is GTSNPN and CDR2 SVGIG (reference sequence). The CDR3 totals 13 residues. Between the trimmed V and J ends, which lost 7 bases and 3 bases, there was a span of 15 bases. CDR3 residues: CASKEGLDTEAFF. In nucleotides, the CDR3 is TGTGCCTCCAAGGAGGGGTTGGACACTGAAGCTTTCTTT.

This clone occurred a few times. DNA of the CDR3: TGTGCCTGGCTTACCAGGGGCCCGGGGCCCCAGCATTTT. This sequence encodes CAWLTRGPGPQHF. J is TRBJ1-5 and V is TRBV30; tentatively, D is TRBD1 (6 bases). This CDR3 has 13 residues. Germline CDR1 reads GTSNPN; CDR2 reads SVGIG (reference sequence). With 5 bases removed from V and 9 bases from J, the gap between germline ends came to 17 bases.

For the CDR3, the DNA is TGTGCCAGCAGCTTGGTTTCGGGACCTAGTCACGGAACCGGGGATGAGCAGTTCTTC. Its protein is CASSLVSGPSHGTGDEQFF. The chain couples TRBV5-4 to TRBJ2-1; D possibly matches TRBD1 or TRBD2 (5 bases each). The CDR3 totals 19 residues. Germline CDR1 and CDR2: SGHNT and YYREEE (reference sequence). V shed 0 bases and J shed 8 bases, with 27 bases lying between them.

This chain joins TRBV2 and TRBJ2-1; 7 nucleotides match TRBD2. This CDR3 has 14 residues. Germline V gene sequence: CDR1 SNHLY, CDR2 FYNNEI. J lost 7 bases, V lost 6 bases, and 9 bases had no gene match. The CDR3 bases are TGTGCCAGCAGCCTTCGACTAGCCCATAATGAGCAGTTCTTC. It is translated as CASSLRLAHNEQFF.

This clone was counted only a few times. The V and J genes are TRBV27 and TRBJ1-2; maybe TRBD1 (5 bases). The CDR3 has 15 amino acids. Trimming left V 0 bases short and J 6 bases short, with 14 bases between. Germline-derived CDR1 and CDR2 are MNHEY and SMNVEV (reference sequence). The CDR3 protein is CASSLSGGMSHGYTF. The CDR3, as DNA: TGTGCCAGCAGTTTATCGGGGGGGATGAGTCATGGCTACACCTTC.